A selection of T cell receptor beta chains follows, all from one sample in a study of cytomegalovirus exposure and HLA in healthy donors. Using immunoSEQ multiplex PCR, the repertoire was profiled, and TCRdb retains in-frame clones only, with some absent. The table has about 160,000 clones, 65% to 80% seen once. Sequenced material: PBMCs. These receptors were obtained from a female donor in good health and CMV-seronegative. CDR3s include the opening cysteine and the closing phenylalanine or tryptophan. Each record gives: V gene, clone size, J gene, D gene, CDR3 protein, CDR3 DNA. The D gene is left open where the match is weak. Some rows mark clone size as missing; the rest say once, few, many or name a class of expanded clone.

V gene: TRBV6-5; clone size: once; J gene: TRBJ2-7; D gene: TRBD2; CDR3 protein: CASSYKRDRRQYF; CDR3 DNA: TGTGCCAGCAGTTACAAGCGGGATCGCAGGCAGTACTTC
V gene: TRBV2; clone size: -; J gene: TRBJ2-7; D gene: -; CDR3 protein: CASSETASYEQYF; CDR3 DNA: TGTGCCAGCAGTGAGACAGCCTCCTACGAGCAGTACTTC
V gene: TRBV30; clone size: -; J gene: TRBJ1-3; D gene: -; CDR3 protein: CAWSALGGSGNTIYF; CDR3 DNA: TGTGCCTGGAGTGCCCTTGGGGGGTCTGGAAACACCATATATTTT
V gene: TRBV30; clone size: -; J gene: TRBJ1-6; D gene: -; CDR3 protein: CAWEQGHNSPLHF; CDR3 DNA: TGTGCCTGGGAGCAGGGCCATAATTCACCCCTCCACTTT
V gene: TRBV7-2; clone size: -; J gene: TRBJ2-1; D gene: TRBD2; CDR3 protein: CASSHSTGLAGMDEQFF; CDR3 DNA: TGTGCCAGCAGCCACTCAACGGGACTAGCGGGAATGGATGAGCAGTTCTTC
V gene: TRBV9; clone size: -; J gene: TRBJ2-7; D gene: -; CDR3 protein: CASSVGPAASSYEQYF; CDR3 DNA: TGTGCCAGCAGCGTAGGTCCAGCGGCCAGCTCCTACGAGCAGTACTTC
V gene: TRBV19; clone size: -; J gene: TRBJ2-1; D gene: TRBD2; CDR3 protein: CASSILPPGLAGVGNEQFF; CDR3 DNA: TGTGCCAGTAGTATCCTTCCGCCGGGACTAGCGGGAGTGGGCAATGAGCAGTTCTTC
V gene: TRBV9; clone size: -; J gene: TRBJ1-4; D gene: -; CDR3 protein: CASTKTAGANELFF; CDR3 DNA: TGTGCCAGCACCAAAACCGCGGGCGCGAACGAACTGTTTTTT
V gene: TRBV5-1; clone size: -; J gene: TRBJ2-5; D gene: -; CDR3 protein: CASSLDYRQETQYF; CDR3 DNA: TGCGCCAGCAGCTTGGACTACAGGCAAGAGACCCAGTACTTC
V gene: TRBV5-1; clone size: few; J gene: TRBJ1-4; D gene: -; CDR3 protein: CASSLALAANEKLFF; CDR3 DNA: TGCGCCAGCAGCTTGGCCTTGGCAGCGAATGAAAAACTGTTTTTT
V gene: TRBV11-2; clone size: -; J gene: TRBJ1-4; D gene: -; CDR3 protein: CASSLDGMAAGLEKLFF; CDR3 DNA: TGTGCCAGCAGCTTAGACGGGATGGCGGCGGGGTTGGAAAAACTGTTTTTT
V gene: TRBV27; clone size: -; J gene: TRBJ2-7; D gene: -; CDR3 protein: CASSSRAYRETYEQYF; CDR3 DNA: TGTGCCAGCAGTTCCCGGGCATACCGGGAGACCTACGAGCAGTACTTC
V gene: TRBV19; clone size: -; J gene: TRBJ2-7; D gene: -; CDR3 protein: CASSIETDSYEQYF; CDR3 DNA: TGTGCCAGTAGTATAGAAACAGACTCCTACGAGCAGTACTTC
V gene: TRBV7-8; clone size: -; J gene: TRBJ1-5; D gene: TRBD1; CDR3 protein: CASSLGDSSQPQHF; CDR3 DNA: TGTGCCAGCAGCTTGGGGGACAGCAGTCAGCCCCAGCATTTT
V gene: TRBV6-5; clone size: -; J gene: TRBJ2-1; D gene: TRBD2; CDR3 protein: CASLPASGYNEQFF; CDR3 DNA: TGTGCCAGCCTACCGGCTAGCGGCTACAATGAGCAGTTCTTC
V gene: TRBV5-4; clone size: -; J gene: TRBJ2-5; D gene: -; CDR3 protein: CASSVGQQETQYF; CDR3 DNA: TGTGCCAGCAGCGTTGGACAGCAAGAGACCCAGTACTTC
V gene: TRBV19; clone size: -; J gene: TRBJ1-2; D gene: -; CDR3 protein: CASTPAVRVGYTF; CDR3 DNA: TGTGCCAGTACCCCGGCGGTGAGGGTTGGCTACACCTTC
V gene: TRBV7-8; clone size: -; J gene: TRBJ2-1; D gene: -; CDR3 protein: CASSLFRVGRSSYNEQFF; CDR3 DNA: TGTGCCAGCAGCTTATTCCGCGTGGGGAGGAGCTCCTACAATGAGCAGTTCTTC